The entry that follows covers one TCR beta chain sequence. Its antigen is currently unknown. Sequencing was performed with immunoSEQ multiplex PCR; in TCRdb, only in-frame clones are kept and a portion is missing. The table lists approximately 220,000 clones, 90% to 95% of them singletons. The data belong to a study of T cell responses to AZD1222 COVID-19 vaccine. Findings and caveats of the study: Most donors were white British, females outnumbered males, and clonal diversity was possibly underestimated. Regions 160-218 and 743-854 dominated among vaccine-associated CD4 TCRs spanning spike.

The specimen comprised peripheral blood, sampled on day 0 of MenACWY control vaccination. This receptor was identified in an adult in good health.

The CDR3 spells CSVECLNGGNQPQHF. The DNA of the CDR3 is TGCAGCGTTGAATGTTTAAATGGGGGCAATCAGCCCCAGCATTTT. This chain uses TRBV29-1 with TRBJ1-5; D gene unclear. The CDR3 covers 15 residues. V lost 2 bases and J 2 bases, leaving 13 bases between the germline ends. The germline V gene encodes CDR1 SQVTM and CDR2 ANQGSEA.